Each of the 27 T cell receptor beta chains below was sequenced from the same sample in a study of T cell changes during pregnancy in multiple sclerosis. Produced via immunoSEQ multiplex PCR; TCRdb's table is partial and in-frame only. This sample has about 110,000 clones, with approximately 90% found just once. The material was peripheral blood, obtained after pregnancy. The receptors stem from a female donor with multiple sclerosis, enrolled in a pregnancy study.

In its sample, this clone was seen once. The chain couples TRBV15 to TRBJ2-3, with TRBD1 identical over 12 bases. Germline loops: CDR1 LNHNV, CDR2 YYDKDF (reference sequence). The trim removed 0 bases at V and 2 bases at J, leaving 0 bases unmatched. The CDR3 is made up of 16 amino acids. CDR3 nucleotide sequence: TGTGCCACCAGCAGAGAGGGACAGGGGGCCACAGATACGCAGTATTTT. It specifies CATSREGQGATDTQYF.

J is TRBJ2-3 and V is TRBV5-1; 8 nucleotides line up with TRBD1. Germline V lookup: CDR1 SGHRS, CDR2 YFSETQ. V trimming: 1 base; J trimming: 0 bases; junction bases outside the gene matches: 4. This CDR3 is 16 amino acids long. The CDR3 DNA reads TGCGCCAGCAGCTTGCAGGGGGCTTCGAGCACAGATACGCAGTATTTT. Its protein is CASSLQGASSTDTQYF. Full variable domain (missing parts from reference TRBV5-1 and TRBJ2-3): KAGVTQTPRYLIKTRGQQVTLSCSPISGHRSVSWYQQTPGQGLQFLFEYFSETQRNKGNFPGRFSGRQFSNSRSEMNVSTLELGDSALYLCASSLQGASSTDTQYFGPGTRLTVL.

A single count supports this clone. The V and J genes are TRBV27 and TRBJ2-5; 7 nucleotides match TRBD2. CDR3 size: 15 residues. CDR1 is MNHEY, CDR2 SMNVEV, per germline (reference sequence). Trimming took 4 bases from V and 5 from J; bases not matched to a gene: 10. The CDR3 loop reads CASSSRAGVGETQYF. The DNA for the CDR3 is TGTGCCAGCAGTTCACGGGCGGGAGTAGGCGAGACCCAGTACTTC.

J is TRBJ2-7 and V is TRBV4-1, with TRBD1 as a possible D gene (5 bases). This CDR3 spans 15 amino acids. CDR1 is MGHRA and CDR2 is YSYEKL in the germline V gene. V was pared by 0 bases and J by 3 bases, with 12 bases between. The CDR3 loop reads CASSQDGAAYYEQYF. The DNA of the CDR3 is TGCGCCAGCAGCCAAGATGGGGCCGCTTACTACGAGCAGTACTTC.

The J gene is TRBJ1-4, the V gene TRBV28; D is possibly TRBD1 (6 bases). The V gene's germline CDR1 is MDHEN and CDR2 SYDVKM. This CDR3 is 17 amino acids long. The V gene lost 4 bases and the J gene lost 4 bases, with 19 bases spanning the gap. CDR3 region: CASSSNPRTAFNEKLFF. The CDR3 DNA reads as TGTGCCAGCAGTTCCAACCCCAGGACAGCCTTTAATGAAAAACTGTTTTTT.

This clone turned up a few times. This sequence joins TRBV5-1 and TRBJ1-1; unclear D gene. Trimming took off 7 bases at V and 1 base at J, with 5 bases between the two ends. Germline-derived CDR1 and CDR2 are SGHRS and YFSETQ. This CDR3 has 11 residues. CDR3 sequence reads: CASVGNTEAFF. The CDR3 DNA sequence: TGCGCCAGCGTCGGGAACACTGAAGCTTTCTTT.

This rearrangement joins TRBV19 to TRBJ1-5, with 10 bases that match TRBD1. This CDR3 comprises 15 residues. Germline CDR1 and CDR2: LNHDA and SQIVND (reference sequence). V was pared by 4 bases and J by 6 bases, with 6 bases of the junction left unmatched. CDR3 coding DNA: TGTGCCAGTAGTACGGGACAGGGGAGAACTCAGCCCCAGCATTTT. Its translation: CASSTGQGRTQPQHF.

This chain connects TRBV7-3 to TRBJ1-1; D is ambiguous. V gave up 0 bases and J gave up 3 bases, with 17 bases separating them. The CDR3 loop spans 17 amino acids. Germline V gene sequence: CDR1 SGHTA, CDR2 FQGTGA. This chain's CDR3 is CASSLTPKQITDTEAFF. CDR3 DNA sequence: TGTGCCAGCAGCTTAACCCCAAAACAGATAACGGACACTGAAGCTTTCTTT.

The CDR3 loop reads CASSNPSGVNEQFF. The CDR3 bases are TGTGCCAGCAGCAACCCTAGCGGGGTAAATGAGCAGTTCTTC. This sequence joins TRBV7-9 and TRBJ2-1, with 9 bases identical to TRBD2. Germline V gives CDR1 SEHNR, CDR2 FQNEAQ (reference sequence). The V segment lost 5 bases and the J segment 7 bases; nucleotides outside the gene matches: 6. The CDR3 contains 14 residues.

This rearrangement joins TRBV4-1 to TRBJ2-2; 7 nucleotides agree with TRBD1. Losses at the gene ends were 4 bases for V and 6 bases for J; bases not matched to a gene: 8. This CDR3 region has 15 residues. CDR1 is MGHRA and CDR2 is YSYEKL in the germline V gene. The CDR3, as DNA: TGCGCCAGCAGCCTCCGACAGGGACGCCCCGGGGAGCTGTTTTTT. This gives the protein CASSLRQGRPGELFF.

The CDR3 loop reads CAWKRQAYNEKLFF. The CDR3 DNA reads TGTGCCTGGAAGAGACAGGCGTATAATGAAAAACTGTTTTTT. The J gene is TRBJ1-4, the V gene TRBV30; the D gene is possibly TRBD1 (6 bases). From germline, CDR1 is GTSNPN and CDR2 SVGIG (reference sequence). The V gene lost 4 bases and the J gene lost 4 bases, with 13 bases spanning the gap. The CDR3 runs 14 residues.

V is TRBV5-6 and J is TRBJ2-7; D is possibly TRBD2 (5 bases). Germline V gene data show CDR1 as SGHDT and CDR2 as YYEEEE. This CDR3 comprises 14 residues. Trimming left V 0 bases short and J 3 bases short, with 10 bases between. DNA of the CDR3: TGTGCCAGCAGCTTGGGGCCCCGGGGCTACGAGCAGTACTTC. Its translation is CASSLGPRGYEQYF.

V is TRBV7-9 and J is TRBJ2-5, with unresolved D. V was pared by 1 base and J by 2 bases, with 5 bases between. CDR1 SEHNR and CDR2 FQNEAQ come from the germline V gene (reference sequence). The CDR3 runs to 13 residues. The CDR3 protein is CASSLGAQETQYF. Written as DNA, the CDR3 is TGTGCCAGCAGCTTAGGGGCTCAAGAGACCCAGTACTTC.

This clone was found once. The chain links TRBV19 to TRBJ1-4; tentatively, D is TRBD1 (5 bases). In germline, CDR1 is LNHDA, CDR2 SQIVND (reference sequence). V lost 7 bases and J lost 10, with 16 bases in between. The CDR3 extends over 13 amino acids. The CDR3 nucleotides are TGTGCCAGTAATGCAGGGTCGCCTGGAAAACTGTTTTTT. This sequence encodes CASNAGSPGKLFF.

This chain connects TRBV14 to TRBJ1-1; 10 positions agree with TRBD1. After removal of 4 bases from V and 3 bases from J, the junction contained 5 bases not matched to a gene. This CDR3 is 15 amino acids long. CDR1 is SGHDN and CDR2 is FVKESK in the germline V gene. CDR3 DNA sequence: TGTGCCAGCAGCCTCAGGACAGGGGGGCACACTGAAGCTTTCTTT. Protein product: CASSLRTGGHTEAFF.

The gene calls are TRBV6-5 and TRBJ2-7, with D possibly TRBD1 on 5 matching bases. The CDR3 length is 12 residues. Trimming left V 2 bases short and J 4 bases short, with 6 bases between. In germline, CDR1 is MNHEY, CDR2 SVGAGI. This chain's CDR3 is CASSYRGYEQYF. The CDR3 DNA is TGTGCCAGCAGTTACAGGGGTTACGAGCAGTACTTC.

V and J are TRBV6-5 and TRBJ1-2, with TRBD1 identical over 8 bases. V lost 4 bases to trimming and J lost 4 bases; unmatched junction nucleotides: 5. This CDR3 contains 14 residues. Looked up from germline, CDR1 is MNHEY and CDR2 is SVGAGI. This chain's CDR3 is CASSLQGGGYGYTF. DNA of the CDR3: TGTGCCAGCAGTTTACAGGGGGGGGGCTATGGCTACACCTTC.

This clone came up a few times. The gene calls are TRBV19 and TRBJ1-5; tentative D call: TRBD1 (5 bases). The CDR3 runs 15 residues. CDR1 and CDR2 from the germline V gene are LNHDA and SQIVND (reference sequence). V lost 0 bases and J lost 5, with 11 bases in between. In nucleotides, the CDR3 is TGTGCCAGTAGTATAGAGGACATGGAACATCAGCCCCAGCATTTT. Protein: CASSIEDMEHQPQHF.

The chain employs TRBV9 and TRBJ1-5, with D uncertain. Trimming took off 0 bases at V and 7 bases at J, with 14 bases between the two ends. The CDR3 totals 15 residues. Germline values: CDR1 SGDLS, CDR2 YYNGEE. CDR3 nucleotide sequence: TGTGCCAGCAGCGTAGGGTTAGGAGAAGAACAGCCCCAGCATTTT. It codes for CASSVGLGEEQPQHF. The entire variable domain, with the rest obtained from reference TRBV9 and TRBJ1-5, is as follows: DSGVTQTPKHLITATGQRVTLRCSPRSGDLSVYWYQQSLDQGLQFLIQYYNGEERAKGNILERFSAQQFPDLHSELNLSSLELGDSALYFCASSVGLGEEQPQHFGDGTRLSIL.

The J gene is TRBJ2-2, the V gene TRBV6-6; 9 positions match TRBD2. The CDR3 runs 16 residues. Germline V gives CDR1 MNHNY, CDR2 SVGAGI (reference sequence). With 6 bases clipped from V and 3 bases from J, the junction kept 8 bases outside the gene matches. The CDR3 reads CASSLRSGSDTGELFF. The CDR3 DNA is TGTGCCAGCAGCCTACGTAGCGGGAGTGACACCGGGGAGCTGTTTTTT.

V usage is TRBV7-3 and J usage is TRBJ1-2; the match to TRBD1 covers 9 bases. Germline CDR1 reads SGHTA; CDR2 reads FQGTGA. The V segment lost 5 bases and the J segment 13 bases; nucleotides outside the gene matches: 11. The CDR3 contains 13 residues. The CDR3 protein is CASSPGQGTHPTF. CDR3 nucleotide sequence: TGTGCCAGCAGCCCCGGACAGGGGACCCATCCCACCTTC.

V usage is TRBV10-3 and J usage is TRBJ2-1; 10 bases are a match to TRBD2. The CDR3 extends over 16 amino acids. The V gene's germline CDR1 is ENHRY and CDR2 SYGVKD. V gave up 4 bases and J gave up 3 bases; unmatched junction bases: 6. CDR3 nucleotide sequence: TGTGCCATCAGTGGGGGACTAGCGCCAGACTACAATGAGCAGTTCTTC. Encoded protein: CAISGGLAPDYNEQFF.

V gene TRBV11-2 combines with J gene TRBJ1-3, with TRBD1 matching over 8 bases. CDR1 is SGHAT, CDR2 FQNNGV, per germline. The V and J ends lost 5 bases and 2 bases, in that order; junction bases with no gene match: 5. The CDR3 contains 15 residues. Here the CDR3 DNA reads TGTGCCAGCAGCCTTCTACAGGGGGCTGGAAACACCATATATTTT. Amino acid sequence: CASSLLQGAGNTIYF.

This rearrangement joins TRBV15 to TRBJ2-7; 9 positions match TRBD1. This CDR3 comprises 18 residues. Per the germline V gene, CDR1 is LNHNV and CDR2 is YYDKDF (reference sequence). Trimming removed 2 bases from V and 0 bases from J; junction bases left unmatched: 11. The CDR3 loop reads CATSRRDRASWISYEQYF. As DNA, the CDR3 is TGTGCCACCAGCAGAAGGGACAGGGCAAGTTGGATCTCCTACGAGCAGTACTTC.

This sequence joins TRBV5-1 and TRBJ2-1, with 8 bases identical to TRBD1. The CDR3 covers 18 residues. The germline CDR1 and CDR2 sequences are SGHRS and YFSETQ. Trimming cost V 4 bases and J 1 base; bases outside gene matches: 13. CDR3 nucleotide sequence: TGCGCCAGCAGCGCCGACAGGGGAGGTTTGGGATCCTACAATGAGCAGTTCTTC. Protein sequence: CASSADRGGLGSYNEQFF.

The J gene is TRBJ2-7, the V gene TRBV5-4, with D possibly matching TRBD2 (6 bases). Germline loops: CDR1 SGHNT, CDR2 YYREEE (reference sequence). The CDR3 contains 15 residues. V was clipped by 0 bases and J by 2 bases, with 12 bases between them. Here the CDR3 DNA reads TGTGCCAGCAGCTTGGGTCGGGGGAGGACCTACGAGCAGTACTTC. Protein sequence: CASSLGRGRTYEQYF.

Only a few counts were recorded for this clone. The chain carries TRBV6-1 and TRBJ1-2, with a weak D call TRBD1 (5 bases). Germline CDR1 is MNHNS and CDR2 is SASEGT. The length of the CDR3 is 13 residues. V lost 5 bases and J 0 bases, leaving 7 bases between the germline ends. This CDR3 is CASSPDTNYGYTF. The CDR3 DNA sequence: TGTGCCAGCAGTCCGGACACTAACTATGGCTACACCTTC.